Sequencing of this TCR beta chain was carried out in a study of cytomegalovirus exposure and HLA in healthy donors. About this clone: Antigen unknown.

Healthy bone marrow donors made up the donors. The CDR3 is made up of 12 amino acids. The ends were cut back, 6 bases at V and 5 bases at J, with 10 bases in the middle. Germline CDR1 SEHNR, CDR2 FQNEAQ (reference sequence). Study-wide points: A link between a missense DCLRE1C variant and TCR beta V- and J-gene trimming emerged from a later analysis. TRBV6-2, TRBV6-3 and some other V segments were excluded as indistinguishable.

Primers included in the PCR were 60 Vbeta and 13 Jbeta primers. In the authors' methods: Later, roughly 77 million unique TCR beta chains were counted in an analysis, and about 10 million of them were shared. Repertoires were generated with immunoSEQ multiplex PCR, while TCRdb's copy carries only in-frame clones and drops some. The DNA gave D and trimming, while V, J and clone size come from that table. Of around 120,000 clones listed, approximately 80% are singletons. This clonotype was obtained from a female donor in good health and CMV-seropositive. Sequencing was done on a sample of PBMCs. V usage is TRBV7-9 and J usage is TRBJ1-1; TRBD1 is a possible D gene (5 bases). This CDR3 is CASSPGSTEAFF. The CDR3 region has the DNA TGTGCCAGCAGTCCAGGGTCGACTGAAGCTTTCTTT.